Listed here are 21 T cell receptor beta chains from one sample, sequenced in a study of blood T cell repertoires in COVID-19. Some clones are missing from TCRdb's copy, which holds only in-frame ones; the method was immunoSEQ multiplex PCR. The sample records 120,000 or so clones, around 89% being singletons. Sequencing input: peripheral blood. These receptors were taken from a human donor in a cohort sampled during active COVID-19.

The rearrangement uses TRBV15 and TRBJ2-3; 9 bases agree with TRBD1. Germline CDR1 is LNHNV and CDR2 is YYDKDF (reference sequence). J was trimmed by 4 bases and V by 1 base; bases with no gene match: 3. This CDR3 is built from 15 residues. This chain's CDR3 is CATSRGTGVSDTQYF. CDR3 nucleotides: TGTGCCACCAGCAGAGGGACAGGGGTATCAGATACGCAGTATTTT.

The V gene is TRBV24-1, the J gene TRBJ2-3; 7 nucleotides match TRBD1. The CDR3 covers 14 residues. The junction had 5 bases not matched to a gene; V was cut back by 3 bases and J by 6 bases. Germline assignment: CDR1 KGHDR and CDR2 SFDVKD. The CDR3 DNA follows: TGTGCCACCAGTGATCACACAGGGGAGGATACGCAGTATTTT. It encodes CATSDHTGEDTQYF.

The chain employs TRBV5-1 and TRBJ2-5; 16 bases line up with TRBD2. The CDR3 spans 17 residues. After removal of 3 bases from V and 5 bases from J, the junction contained 7 bases not matched to a gene. Per the germline V gene, CDR1 is SGHRS and CDR2 is YFSETQ. CDR3 nucleotide sequence: TGCGCCAGCAGCTACACCGGGACTAGCGGGGGGGCTGAGACCCAGTACTTC. Translated: CASSYTGTSGGAETQYF.

CDR3 protein: CASSLEESNEKLFF. The CDR3, as DNA: TGTGCCAGCAGCTTAGAGGAGTCTAATGAAAAACTGTTTTTT. This chain connects TRBV7-6 to TRBJ1-4, with D unclear. This CDR3 comprises 14 residues. Germline CDR1 and CDR2: SGHVS and FNYEAQ. Trimming took 1 base from V and 3 from J, leaving 6 bases between them.

The chain couples TRBV19 to TRBJ1-2; TRBD1 matches 8 bases. The J segment lost 3 bases and the V segment lost 5 bases, leaving 5 bases of the junction unmatched. The CDR3 is 14 amino acids. CDR1 and CDR2 from the germline V gene are LNHDA and SQIVND (reference sequence). CDR3 bases: TGTGCCAGTAGTCTGACAGGGGCAGACTATGGCTACACCTTC. It encodes CASSLTGADYGYTF.

A few counts support this clone. The chain is built from TRBV6-1 and TRBJ1-5; 8 bases fit TRBD1. The CDR3 length is 17 residues. Losses at the gene ends were 4 bases for V and 3 bases for J; bases not matched to a gene: 11. Germline CDR1 and CDR2: MNHNS and SASEGT. CDR3: CASSGPTGEGLNQPQHF. CDR3 in DNA: TGTGCCAGCAGTGGCCCGACAGGGGAGGGCCTCAATCAGCCCCAGCATTTT.

CDR3 DNA sequence: TGTGCCAGTAATGAGGGGGAAATCAATGAGCAGTTCTTC. This encodes CASNEGEINEQFF. This chain connects TRBV19 to TRBJ2-1, with D possibly being TRBD1 (6 bases). There are 13 residues in the CDR3. The V end lost 7 bases, the J end lost 6 bases, and 13 bases lay between the germline ends. Germline CDR1 and CDR2: LNHDA and SQIVND (reference sequence).

This chain connects TRBV5-6 to TRBJ2-2, with 7 bases lining up with TRBD2. The CDR3 spans 15 residues. Trimming at V came to 0 bases and at J to 6 bases, leaving 5 bases not matched to a gene. Germline CDR1 and CDR2: SGHDT and YYEEEE. The CDR3: CASSLGRGYSGELFF. Here the CDR3 DNA reads TGTGCCAGCAGCTTGGGGCGGGGGTACTCCGGGGAGCTGTTTTTT.

The genes are TRBV3-1 (or the pseudogene TRBV3-2) and TRBJ2-7, with TRBD1 matching 8 bases. Germline V CDR1 and CDR2: LGHDT, YNNKEL (reference sequence). The CDR3 is 12 amino acids. Germline trimming cut 4 bases from V and 5 bases from J; bases unmatched to any gene: 1. CDR3 amino acids: CASSRTGNEQYF. CDR3 in DNA: TGTGCCAGCAGCCGGACAGGGAACGAGCAGTACTTC.

The chain couples TRBV25-1 to TRBJ2-1; weak D call: TRBD2 (5 bases). Germline-derived CDR1 and CDR2 are MGHDK and SYGVNS. This CDR3 region has 16 residues. Trimming removed 6 bases from V and 6 bases from J, with 21 bases in between. The CDR3, as DNA: TGTGCCAGCAGGGAAACCGGTCGGGGTGAGGGCAATGAGCAGTTCTTC. This sequence encodes CASRETGRGEGNEQFF.

V usage is TRBV7-9 and J usage is TRBJ2-1, with TRBD2 matching 8 bases. The trim removed 1 base at V and 8 bases at J, leaving 7 bases unmatched. The CDR3 consists of 15 residues. Germline V gene lookup returns CDR1 SEHNR and CDR2 FQNEAQ (reference sequence). The CDR3 loop is CASSLVNAGGHEQFF. DNA of the CDR3: TGTGCCAGCAGCTTAGTTAACGCGGGGGGACATGAGCAGTTCTTC. The full variable domain, completed using reference TRBV7-9 and TRBJ2-1, is DTGVSQNPRHKITKRGQNVTFRCDPISEHNRLYWYRQTLGQGPEFLTYFQNEAQLEKSRLLSDRFSAERPKGSFSTLEIQRTEQGDSAMYLCASSLVNAGGHEQFFGPGTRLTVL.

This chain joins TRBV19 and TRBJ1-2; a possible D gene is TRBD1 (6 bases). CDR1 is LNHDA and CDR2 is SQIVND in the germline V gene (reference sequence). Trimming shortened V by 1 base and J by 8 bases, and 17 bases separated the two germline ends. The length of the CDR3 is 15 residues. CDR3 in DNA: TGTGCCAGTAGTATAGGAGGGGGTGTGGCCGGAGGCTACACCTTC. Translated, it gives CASSIGGGVAGGYTF.

The chain couples TRBV19 to TRBJ2-7, with 7 nucleotides matching TRBD2. Trimming took 10 bases from V and 1 from J; bases not matched to a gene: 4. The CDR3 totals 12 residues. From germline, CDR1 is LNHDA and CDR2 SQIVND (reference sequence). DNA of the CDR3: TGTGCCACTAGCGGTTATTCCTACGAGCAGTACTTC. Translating gives CATSGYSYEQYF.

This clone was observed a single time. The V call is TRBV25-1, the J call TRBJ1-6; 8 bases align to TRBD1. V trimming: 4 bases; J trimming: 12 bases; junction bases outside the gene matches: 5. The CDR3 consists of 13 residues. In germline, CDR1 is MGHDK, CDR2 SYGVNS. The CDR3 sequence is CASSAGGRGPLHF. DNA of the CDR3: TGTGCCAGCAGTGCAGGGGGCCGGGGACCCCTCCACTTT.

The CDR3 sequence is CASSLEGTGEPGSYNSPLHF. The DNA for the CDR3 is TGTGCCAGCAGCTTAGAAGGGACAGGGGAACCCGGCTCCTATAATTCACCCCTCCACTTT. This sequence joins TRBV11-3 and TRBJ1-6; 10 bases line up with TRBD1. Unmatched junction bases numbered 8, after V lost 0 bases and J lost 0 bases. The CDR3 consists of 20 residues. Germline CDR1 and CDR2: SGHNT and YENEEA.

This CDR3 is CASRPDRGDYGYTF. DNA of the CDR3: TGTGCCAGCAGACCGGACAGGGGAGACTATGGCTACACCTTC. The chain uses TRBV6-5 and TRBJ1-2; 9 nucleotides line up with TRBD1. This CDR3 is 14 amino acids long. Germline loops: CDR1 MNHEY, CDR2 SVGAGI. Trimming took 6 bases from V and 3 from J; bases not matched to a gene: 5.

V gene TRBV6-5 combines with J gene TRBJ2-5, with a weak D call TRBD2 (6 bases). The CDR3 has 15 amino acids. Deletions cut 7 bases from V and 7 bases from J, with 22 bases between. Germline assignment: CDR1 MNHEY and CDR2 SVGAGI. CDR3 nucleotides: TGTGCCAGCAATCCGGTCGGGGACTCAGACTCGACCCAGTACTTC. Translated: CASNPVGDSDSTQYF.

The chain has TRBV18 and TRBJ2-5; D call uncertain. Per the germline V gene, CDR1 is KGHSH and CDR2 is LQKENI. V shed 2 bases and J shed 4 bases, with 8 bases lying between them. The CDR3 length is 13 residues. CDR3 in DNA: TGTGCCAGCTCACCAGTTTTCGGAGAGACCCAGTACTTC. Amino acids: CASSPVFGETQYF. Together with reference TRBV18 and TRBJ2-5, the CDR3 gives the full variable domain: NAGVMQNPRHLVRRRGQEARLRCSPMKGHSHVYWYRQLPEEGLKFMVYLQKENIIDESGMPKERFSAEFPKEGPSILRIQQVVRGDSAAYFCASSPVFGETQYFGPGTRLLVL.

The rearrangement joins TRBV21-1 to TRBJ2-5; the D call of TRBD2 is as the table states it, not checked on the DNA. TRBV21-1 is given as a pseudogene. This CDR3 contains 11 residues. DNA for the CDR3: TGTGCCAGCAGCGAGAAGGAGACCCAGTACTTC. Amino acid sequence: CASSEKETQYF.

This clone was seen just once. The V call is TRBV4-1, the J call TRBJ2-5; unclear D gene. Germline V gene sequence: CDR1 MGHRA, CDR2 YSYEKL. This CDR3 is 14 amino acids long. Trimming removed 1 base from V and 4 bases from J, with 10 bases in between. In DNA, the CDR3 is TGCGCCAGCAGCCAAGTGAGACGAGGAGAGACCCAGTACTTC. Translation: CASSQVRRGETQYF.

The CDR3 loop is CASSARDRSQMRDGYTF. In nucleotides, the CDR3 is TGTGCCAGCAGTGCCCGGGACAGGTCCCAAATGCGTGATGGCTACACCTTC. V is TRBV27 and J is TRBJ1-2; the match to TRBD1 covers 8 bases. This CDR3 is built from 17 residues. The V gene's germline CDR1 is MNHEY and CDR2 SMNVEV (reference sequence). The trim removed 5 bases at V and 6 bases at J, leaving 17 bases unmatched.